These 14 T cell receptor beta chains were all obtained from the same sample, sequenced in a study of blood T cell repertoires in COVID-19. Profiling relied on immunoSEQ multiplex PCR, and the TCRdb table lists in-frame clones only, not all of them. Of about 130,000 clones in the sample, 88% were seen once. Input material: peripheral blood. The receptor source for this set is a woman of 80 years or more with acute or convalescent COVID-19.

This rearrangement joins TRBV29-1 to TRBJ1-5, with 7 bases matching TRBD1. The CDR3 totals 14 residues. After removal of 8 bases from V and 5 bases from J, the junction contained 12 bases not matched to a gene. Germline CDR1 is SQVTM and CDR2 is ANQGSEA. CDR3 sequence reads: CSPSGQPSHQPQHF. CDR3 DNA sequence: TGCAGCCCCTCGGGACAGCCCTCGCATCAGCCCCAGCATTTT.

This chain uses TRBV5-1 with TRBJ2-1; D is ambiguous. The CDR3 loop spans 16 amino acids. Trimming took off 4 bases at V and 0 bases at J, with 14 bases between the two ends. Per the germline V gene, CDR1 is SGHRS and CDR2 is YFSETQ. The CDR3 region has the DNA TGCGCCAGCAGCCGGAGCGTACCGAGCTCCTACAATGAGCAGTTCTTC. It specifies CASSRSVPSSYNEQFF.

The genes are TRBV10-3 and TRBJ2-4; D ambiguous. CDR1 is ENHRY, CDR2 SYGVKD, per germline. Trimming left V 3 bases short and J 9 bases short, with 6 bases between. The CDR3 has 11 residues. The CDR3 DNA sequence: TGTGCCATCAGTGATGGGCGCATTCAGTACTTC. Translated, it gives CAISDGRIQYF.

The chain joins TRBV6-5 to TRBJ1-3; 10 bases are shared with TRBD1. Germline V gives CDR1 MNHEY, CDR2 SVGAGI. V lost 6 bases, J lost 2 bases, and 4 bases stayed unmatched. The CDR3 is 15 residues long. The CDR3 DNA follows: TGTGCCAGCAGCCCCGACAGGGGGCCTGGAAACACCATATATTTT. It is translated as CASSPDRGPGNTIYF.

The chain recombines TRBV19 with TRBJ1-2; 8 bases agree with TRBD1. The germline V gene has CDR1 LNHDA and CDR2 SQIVND (reference sequence). This CDR3 contains 16 residues. V trimming: 2 bases; J trimming: 5 bases; junction bases outside the gene matches: 10. CDR3 sequence: CASSISPPGGPYGYTF. In DNA, the CDR3 is TGTGCCAGTAGTATATCCCCGCCAGGGGGCCCATATGGCTACACCTTC.

This clone has a single count. The chain joins TRBV19 to TRBJ2-5; 12 bases align to TRBD2. The J segment lost 5 bases and the V segment lost 0 bases, leaving 13 bases of the junction unmatched. CDR1 is LNHDA, CDR2 SQIVND, per germline (reference sequence). The CDR3 sequence is 19 residues long. DNA of the CDR3: TGTGCCAGTAGTATAGATGGAACATCTAGCGGGAGGGCCGGGGAGACCCAGTACTTC. The encoded protein is CASSIDGTSSGRAGETQYF.

V and J are TRBV5-5 and TRBJ1-4; D might be TRBD1 (5 bases). V was shortened by 1 base and J by 5 bases, with 12 bases between the two germline ends. This CDR3 spans 15 amino acids. Germline V lookup: CDR1 SGHKS, CDR2 YYEKEE (reference sequence). In DNA form, the CDR3 reads TGTGCCAGCAGCTTGTGGGAGGGGCGGAATGAAAAACTGTTTTTT. Protein: CASSLWEGRNEKLFF.

The chain recombines TRBV2 with TRBJ1-6, with TRBD1 matching 9 bases. The CDR3 is 14 residues long. CDR1 SNHLY and CDR2 FYNNEI come from the germline V gene. Losses at the gene ends were 4 bases for V and 8 bases for J; bases not matched to a gene: 3. CDR3 in DNA: TGTGCCAGCAGTGGGGGACAGGGATATTCACCCCTCCACTTT. Amino acids: CASSGGQGYSPLHF.

The V call is TRBV9, the J call TRBJ1-5; D unresolved. The CDR3 loop spans 15 amino acids. CDR1 is SGDLS, CDR2 YYNGEE, per germline. The germline V and J ends were trimmed by 0 bases and 0 bases, with 7 bases remaining between them. This CDR3 reads CASSVDPSSNQPQHF. CDR3 in DNA: TGTGCCAGCAGCGTAGATCCCTCTAGCAATCAGCCCCAGCATTTT.

The chain joins TRBV5-4 to TRBJ2-5; TRBD2 matches 8 bases. Germline CDR1 is SGHNT and CDR2 is YYREEE (reference sequence). The CDR3 has 14 residues. The V and J ends lost 2 bases and 4 bases, in that order; junction bases with no gene match: 4. CDR3 sequence (DNA): TGTGCCAGCAGCTTCGGACTAGCCCCAGAGACCCAGTACTTC. It encodes CASSFGLAPETQYF.

The genes are TRBV18 and TRBJ2-3; a weak D match, TRBD1 (6 bases). V shed 2 bases and J shed 1 base, with 16 bases lying between them. Germline assignment: CDR1 KGHSH and CDR2 LQKENI. The CDR3 extends over 17 amino acids. DNA for the CDR3: TGTGCCAGCTCACCATCTTATGGGTACAGGGGCACAGATACGCAGTATTTT. It encodes CASSPSYGYRGTDTQYF. The whole variable domain, remainder taken from reference TRBV18 and TRBJ2-3, is NAGVMQNPRHLVRRRGQEARLRCSPMKGHSHVYWYRQLPEEGLKFMVYLQKENIIDESGMPKERFSAEFPKEGPSILRIQQVVRGDSAAYFCASSPSYGYRGTDTQYFGPGTRLTVL.

The CDR3 protein is CATSRDTGTANEKLFF. CDR3 bases: TGTGCCACCAGCAGAGATACCGGGACAGCTAATGAAAAACTGTTTTTT. The rearrangement links TRBV15 to TRBJ1-4; 7 bases fit TRBD1. This CDR3 has 16 amino acids. Germline V gene sequence: CDR1 LNHNV, CDR2 YYDKDF (reference sequence). J was trimmed by 3 bases and V by 0 bases; bases with no gene match: 4.

The chain links TRBV5-6 to TRBJ2-5; 7 bases agree with TRBD1. V shed 4 bases, J shed 4 bases, and the junction held 10 bases outside the gene matches. The CDR3 length is 15 residues. The V gene's germline CDR1 is SGHDT and CDR2 YYEEEE. The CDR3 loop is CASSPITGDVETQYF. DNA of the CDR3: TGTGCCAGCAGCCCGATAACAGGGGACGTAGAGACCCAGTACTTC. The variable domain in full, with the rest retrieved from reference TRBV5-6 and TRBJ2-5, is DAGVTQSPTHLIKTRGQQVTLRCSPKSGHDTVSWYQQALGQGPQFIFQYYEEEERQRGNFPDRFSGHQFPNYSSELNVNALLLGDSALYLCASSPITGDVETQYFGPGTRLLVL.

This clone was seen a few times. The chain employs TRBV28 and TRBJ2-7; D possibly corresponds to TRBD2 (6 bases). This CDR3 comprises 14 residues. From germline, CDR1 is MDHEN and CDR2 SYDVKM. Trimming cost V 3 bases and J 4 bases, with 13 bases left between them. The DNA of the CDR3 is TGTGCCAGCAGTTTGGCGGGGACTTTTTACGAGCAGTACTTC. Translated: CASSLAGTFYEQYF.